This T cell receptor (beta chain) is drawn from a study of regulatory T cells in long-lasting Graves disease. Study-level points and caveats: Persistent disease samples used TRBV28, TRBJ1-2 and TRBJ2-5 preferentially.

This clonotype appeared many times. Its antigen remains unidentified. TCR beta libraries were built with iRepertoire HTBI primers and Arm-PCR of CDR3 regions. MiXCR, applied by TCRdb to the multiplex PCR reads, yields one record per CDR3 protein. The sample includes some 450,000 distinct CDR3 sequences, about 17% of them seen just once. Specified time point: newly diagnosed GD, antithyroid drugs for less than 3 months. Following extraction of RNA from PBMCs, that RNA was used to make the TCR library. The germline V gene has CDR1 MNHEY and CDR2 SMNVEV (reference sequence). The CDR3 totals 14 residues. Trimming cost V 6 bases and J 1 base; bases outside gene matches: 5. These data were likewise used in another study, on T cells in Graves' hyperthyroidism and ophthalmopathy.

This clonotype was obtained from a woman younger than 45 with Graves disease. The sample was peripheral blood mononuclear cells (PBMCs), taken at new diagnosis, from a patient treated with antithyroid drugs. This chain links TRBV27 with TRBJ1-1; 7 nucleotides match TRBD1. The CDR3 region has the DNA TGTGCCAGCAGGGCAGGGACAGCGAACACTGAAGCTTTCTTT. Amino acid sequence: CASRAGTANTEAFF.